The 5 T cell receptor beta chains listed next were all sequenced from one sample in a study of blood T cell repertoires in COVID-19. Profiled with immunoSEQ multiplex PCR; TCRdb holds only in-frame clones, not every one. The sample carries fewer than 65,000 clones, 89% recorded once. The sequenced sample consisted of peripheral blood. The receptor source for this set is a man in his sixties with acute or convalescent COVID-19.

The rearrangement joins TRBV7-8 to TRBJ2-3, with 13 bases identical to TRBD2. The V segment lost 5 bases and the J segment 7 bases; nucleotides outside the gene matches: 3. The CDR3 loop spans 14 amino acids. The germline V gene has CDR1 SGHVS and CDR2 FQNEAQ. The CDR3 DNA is TGTGCCAGCAGCCCGACTAGCGGGGGGTATACGCAGTATTTT. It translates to CASSPTSGGYTQYF. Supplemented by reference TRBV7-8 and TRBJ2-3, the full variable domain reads GAGVSQSPRYKVAKRGQDVALRCDPISGHVSLFWYQQALGQGPEFLTYFQNEAQLDKSGLPSDRFFAERPEGSVSTLKIQRTQQEDSAVYLCASSPTSGGYTQYFGPGTRLTVL.

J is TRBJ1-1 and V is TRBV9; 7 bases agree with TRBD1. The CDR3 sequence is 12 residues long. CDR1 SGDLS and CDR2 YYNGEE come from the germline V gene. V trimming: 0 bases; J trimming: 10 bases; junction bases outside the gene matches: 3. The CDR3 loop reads CASSVETGRAFF. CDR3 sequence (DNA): TGTGCCAGCAGCGTAGAGACAGGGCGAGCTTTCTTT.

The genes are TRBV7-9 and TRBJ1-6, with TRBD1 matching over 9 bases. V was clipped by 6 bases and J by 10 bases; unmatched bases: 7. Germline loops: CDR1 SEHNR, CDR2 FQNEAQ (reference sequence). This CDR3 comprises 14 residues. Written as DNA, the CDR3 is TGTGCCAGCAGACAGGGACAGGGAGTATCACCCCTCCACTTT. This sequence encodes CASRQGQGVSPLHF.

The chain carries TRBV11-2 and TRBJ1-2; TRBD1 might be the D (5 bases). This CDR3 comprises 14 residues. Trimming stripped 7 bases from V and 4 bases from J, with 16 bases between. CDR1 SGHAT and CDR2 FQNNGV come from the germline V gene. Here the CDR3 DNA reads TGTGCCAGCACAAGGGGCGGCCCTATCTATGGCTACACCTTC. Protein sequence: CASTRGGPIYGYTF.

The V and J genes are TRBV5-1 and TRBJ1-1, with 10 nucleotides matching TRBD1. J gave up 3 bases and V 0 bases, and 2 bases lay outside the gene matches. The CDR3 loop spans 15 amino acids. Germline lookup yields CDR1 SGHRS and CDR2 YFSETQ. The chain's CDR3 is CASSLEDRGDTEAFF. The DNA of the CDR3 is TGCGCCAGCAGCTTGGAGGACAGGGGGGACACTGAAGCTTTCTTT.